The 24 T cell receptor beta chains presented below share a single source sample, sequenced in a study of blood T cell repertoires in COVID-19. The assay was immunoSEQ multiplex PCR, and TCRdb's table has in-frame clones only and misses some. The sample holds approximately 150,000 clones, 80% to 90% seen once. Sample: peripheral blood. These receptors all stem from a woman over 75 with acute or convalescent COVID-19.

CDR3 DNA sequence: TGTGCCAGCAGCCAAGATAGGAGGGCCAGCTCTGGGGCCAACGTCCTGACTTTC. Its protein is CASSQDRRASSGANVLTF. This chain connects TRBV3-1 (or the pseudogene TRBV3-2) to TRBJ2-6, with D maybe TRBD2 (6 bases). V lost 0 bases, J lost 0 bases, and 12 bases lay in between. Germline CDR1 LGHDT, CDR2 YNNKEL (reference sequence). This CDR3 has 18 amino acids.

This rearrangement joins TRBV21-1 to TRBJ1-2; TRBD1 is taken as the D call from the table, unchecked against the DNA. TRBV21-1 is tagged as a pseudogene. The CDR3 spans 17 residues. The CDR3 sequence is CASSKGARQGACYGYTF. CDR3 sequence (DNA): TGTGCCAGCAGCAAAGGGGCCCGACAGGGGGCGTGCTATGGCTACACCTTC.

The genes are TRBV10-3 and TRBJ1-5, with unresolved D. V lost 2 bases and J lost 9, with 17 bases in between. Germline CDR1 and CDR2: ENHRY and SYGVKD. The CDR3 contains 15 residues. In nucleotides, the CDR3 is TGTGCCATCAGTGAGGGAATCGGGGTTAGGATGCCCCAGCATTTT. Translation: CAISEGIGVRMPQHF.

The rearrangement links TRBV29-1 to TRBJ1-6, with TRBD1 matching over 9 bases. The CDR3 sequence is 17 residues long. V shed 2 bases and J 8 bases; nucleotides not matched to a gene: 13. Germline V CDR1 and CDR2: SQVTM, ANQGSEA. This CDR3 reads CSVEFLYPGQGDSPLHF. The DNA for the CDR3 is TGCAGCGTTGAATTCCTGTACCCGGGACAGGGAGATTCACCCCTCCACTTT.

The rearrangement joins TRBV5-4 to TRBJ1-2; D gene unclear. The CDR3 is made up of 15 amino acids. Germline V gene lookup returns CDR1 SGHNT and CDR2 YYREEE (reference sequence). Trimming removed 0 bases from V and 0 bases from J, with 9 bases in between. CDR3 sequence (DNA): TGTGCCAGCAGCTTGGCAGGTTTAGCTAACTATGGCTACACCTTC. Translation gives CASSLAGLANYGYTF.

As for this clone: The identical CDR3 is also encoded by other nucleotide sequences in the sample. The chain has TRBV28 and TRBJ2-7, with 12 bases matching TRBD1. The trim removed 6 bases at V and 4 bases at J, leaving 7 bases unmatched. The CDR3 runs to 15 residues. CDR1 and CDR2 (germline): MDHEN, SYDVKM. The CDR3 spells CASSPLGQGAYEQYF. The CDR3 nucleotides read TGTGCCAGCAGCCCGCTGGGACAGGGGGCGTACGAGCAGTACTTC.

V is TRBV5-1 and J is TRBJ2-1; TRBD2 might be the D (7 bases). In germline, CDR1 is SGHRS, CDR2 YFSETQ. The CDR3 runs 15 residues. V lost 1 base, J lost 8 bases, and 16 bases lay in between. As DNA, the CDR3 is TGCGCCAGCAGCTTGACGAGGGGGGGCCGGGATGAGCAGTTCTTC. It translates to CASSLTRGGRDEQFF.

This clone turned up a few times. The chain has TRBV3-1 (or the pseudogene TRBV3-2) and TRBJ2-2; 7 positions match TRBD1. V trimming: 1 base; J trimming: 5 bases; junction bases outside the gene matches: 4. The CDR3 consists of 15 residues. The germline gives CDR1 LGHDT, CDR2 YNNKEL (reference sequence). The DNA for the CDR3 is TGTGCCAGCAGCCAAGGGATACAGGGGACCGGGGAGCTGTTTTTT. Its protein product is CASSQGIQGTGELFF.

This chain links TRBV19 with TRBJ1-6; 9 positions match TRBD1. This CDR3 contains 15 residues. V dropped 3 bases and J dropped 10; count of bases not matched to a gene: 7. Germline CDR1 LNHDA, CDR2 SQIVND (reference sequence). The CDR3 loop reads CASSIRDRAGSPLHF. CDR3 DNA: TGTGCCAGTAGTATCCGGGACAGGGCAGGATCACCCCTCCACTTT. Full variable domain (rest looked up from reference TRBV19 and TRBJ1-6): DGGITQSPKYLFRKEGQNVTLSCEQNLNHDAMYWYRQDPGQGLRLIYYSQIVNDFQKGDIAEGYSVSREKKESFPLTVTSAQKNPTAFYLCASSIRDRAGSPLHFGNGTRLTVT.

The rearrangement links TRBV9 to TRBJ2-6; D unresolved. The CDR3 spans 15 residues. Trimming cost V 0 bases and J 2 bases, with 6 bases left between them. Looked up from germline, CDR1 is SGDLS and CDR2 is YYNGEE. CDR3 nucleotides: TGTGCCAGCAGCGTAGACAGCACTGGGGCCAACGTCCTGACTTTC. Translated, it gives CASSVDSTGANVLTF. The full variable domain, with the rest looked up from reference TRBV9 and TRBJ2-6, is DSGVTQTPKHLITATGQRVTLRCSPRSGDLSVYWYQQSLDQGLQFLIQYYNGEERAKGNILERFSAQQFPDLHSELNLSSLELGDSALYFCASSVDSTGANVLTFGAGSRLTVL.

V and J are TRBV7-9 and TRBJ1-5, with TRBD1 identical over 9 bases. The trim removed 4 bases at V and 0 bases at J, leaving 4 bases unmatched. The CDR3 is 16 amino acids. The germline V gene has CDR1 SEHNR and CDR2 FQNEAQ (reference sequence). The CDR3 sequence: CASSSGQGDSNQPQHF. DNA of the CDR3: TGTGCCAGCAGCTCGGGACAGGGAGATAGCAATCAGCCCCAGCATTTT. The full variable domain, in which reference TRBV7-9 and TRBJ1-5 provide the parts outside the CDR3, is DTGVSQNPRHKITKRGQNVTFRCDPISEHNRLYWYRQTLGQGPEFLTYFQNEAQLEKSRLLSDRFSAERPKGSFSTLEIQRTEQGDSAMYLCASSSGQGDSNQPQHFGDGTRLSIL.

The genes are TRBV30 and TRBJ1-5; 7 bases map to TRBD1. J gave up 2 bases and V 1 base, and 2 bases lay outside the gene matches. CDR3 length equals 14 residues. The V gene's germline CDR1 is GTSNPN and CDR2 SVGIG (reference sequence). The CDR3 nucleotides read TGTGCCTGGAGTGGACAGGGAGGCAATCAGCCCCAGCATTTT. It is translated as CAWSGQGGNQPQHF.

This clone was observed a few times. The chain is built from TRBV19 and TRBJ1-2; a possible D gene is TRBD1 (6 bases). V lost 2 bases and J lost 6, with 13 bases in between. The germline CDR1 and CDR2 sequences are LNHDA and SQIVND (reference sequence). The CDR3 has 14 amino acids. As DNA, the CDR3 is TGTGCCAGTAGTATATCTACCCAGGGGAATGGCTACACCTTC. Amino acid sequence: CASSISTQGNGYTF.

The V call is TRBV6-2 or TRBV6-3, the J call TRBJ2-7, with D tentatively TRBD1 (6 bases). Germline CDR1 reads MNHEY; CDR2 reads SVGEGT. The ends were cut back, 4 bases at V and 3 bases at J, with 13 bases in the middle. This CDR3 contains 14 residues. The CDR3 coding sequence is TGTGCCAGCAGTTCGTCGACAGGAGTCTACGAGCAGTACTTC. Translation gives CASSSSTGVYEQYF.

This clone has a handful of counts. The chain is built from TRBV10-2 and TRBJ1-3, with unresolved D. CDR1 is WSHSY, CDR2 SAAADI, per germline. There are 12 residues in the CDR3. The V end was cut by 10 bases, the J end by 0 bases, with 7 bases between. In DNA form, the CDR3 reads TGCGCCACACAGCCCTCTGGAAACACCATATATTTT. Its protein is CATQPSGNTIYF.

The chain combines TRBV4-2 with TRBJ1-5, with no clear D. The CDR3 contains 14 residues. Looked up from germline, CDR1 is LGHNA and CDR2 is YNFKEQ. V lost 1 base and J 2 bases, leaving 6 bases between the germline ends. The CDR3, as DNA: TGTGCCAGCAGCCAAGGGGCAGGCAATCAGCCCCAGCATTTT. Translating it yields CASSQGAGNQPQHF.

J is TRBJ2-7 and V is TRBV4-1, with 7 bases aligning to TRBD1. Trimming at V came to 0 bases and at J to 0 bases, leaving 5 bases not matched to a gene. Germline V gives CDR1 MGHRA, CDR2 YSYEKL. The CDR3 loop spans 16 amino acids. Here the CDR3 reads CASSQERGLSSYEQYF. The CDR3 DNA sequence: TGCGCCAGCAGCCAAGAGAGGGGGCTAAGCTCCTACGAGCAGTACTTC.

This chain connects TRBV3-1 (or the pseudogene TRBV3-2) to TRBJ1-6; 7 bases match TRBD1. Germline values: CDR1 LGHDT, CDR2 YNNKEL (reference sequence). The V segment lost 1 base and the J segment 10 bases; nucleotides outside the gene matches: 10. The CDR3 is made up of 16 amino acids. CDR3 amino acids: CASSQGTGTGLSPLHF. The DNA for the CDR3 is TGTGCCAGCAGCCAAGGGACAGGAACTGGATTGTCACCCCTCCACTTT.

The V gene is TRBV9, the J gene TRBJ1-1; 11 bases are shared with TRBD1. With 0 bases clipped from V and 1 base from J, the junction kept 8 bases outside the gene matches. Germline-derived CDR1 and CDR2 are SGDLS and YYNGEE. The CDR3 covers 18 residues. CDR3 in DNA: TGTGCCAGCAGCGTAGGGACAGGGGGCGCGATCTCGAACACTGAAGCTTTCTTT. It is translated as CASSVGTGGAISNTEAFF. The full variable domain, its missing parts supplied by reference TRBV9 and TRBJ1-1, is DSGVTQTPKHLITATGQRVTLRCSPRSGDLSVYWYQQSLDQGLQFLIQYYNGEERAKGNILERFSAQQFPDLHSELNLSSLELGDSALYFCASSVGTGGAISNTEAFFGQGTRLTVV.

This chain links TRBV5-4 with TRBJ1-2, with a possible D match to TRBD1 (5 bases). The CDR3 has 14 amino acids. Germline CDR1 and CDR2: SGHNT and YYREEE (reference sequence). V lost 4 bases, J lost 4 bases, and 14 bases lay in between. Here the CDR3 DNA reads TGTGCCAGCAGCAGCGGGACGGAAATCTATGGCTACACCTTC. Its protein product is CASSSGTEIYGYTF. The entire variable domain, with the rest obtained from reference TRBV5-4 and TRBJ1-2, is as follows: ETGVTQSPTHLIKTRGQQVTLRCSSQSGHNTVSWYQQALGQGPQFIFQYYREEENGRGNFPPRFSGLQFPNYSSELNVNALELDDSALYLCASSSGTEIYGYTFGSGTRLTVV.

V usage is TRBV7-9 and J usage is TRBJ2-1; D perhaps matches TRBD1 (5 bases). Germline V CDR1 and CDR2: SEHNR, FQNEAQ (reference sequence). Trimming took off 1 base at V and 7 bases at J, with 11 bases between the two ends. The CDR3 runs 14 residues. The CDR3 coding sequence is TGTGCCAGCAGCTTAGAGGTAGGGGTAAATGAGCAGTTCTTC. Residues: CASSLEVGVNEQFF.

The chain is built from TRBV30 and TRBJ2-3; D may be TRBD2 (5 bases). Trimming pared 0 bases from V and 7 bases from J, leaving 11 bases between. CDR1 is GTSNPN and CDR2 is SVGIG in the germline V gene (reference sequence). The CDR3 runs 13 residues. The CDR3 loop reads CAWSVPGSNTQYF. The DNA of the CDR3 is TGTGCCTGGAGTGTACCTGGGAGTAATACGCAGTATTTT.

The gene calls are TRBV2 and TRBJ2-1, with D tentatively TRBD1 (6 bases). Germline CDR1 reads SNHLY; CDR2 reads FYNNEI. The CDR3 runs to 15 residues. The V and J ends lost 4 bases and 4 bases respectively, with 14 bases between them. The CDR3 sequence is CASSGDRRKYNEQFF. The CDR3 nucleotides read TGTGCCAGCAGTGGTGACAGGCGGAAATACAATGAGCAGTTCTTC.

The rearrangement joins TRBV5-1 to TRBJ2-2, with unresolved D. The germline V and J ends were trimmed by 4 bases and 5 bases, with 9 bases remaining between them. Germline CDR1 reads SGHRS; CDR2 reads YFSETQ. This CDR3 spans 13 amino acids. The chain's CDR3 is CASSLSGTGELFF. In DNA form, the CDR3 reads TGCGCCAGCAGCCTCTCCGGGACCGGGGAGCTGTTTTTT.